This T cell receptor beta chain is from a study of T-cell memory formation after mild COVID-19. TCRdb processed the 5' RACE reads anew with MiXCR; each CDR3 protein has one entry. The table includes about 180,000 distinct CDR3 sequences, 16% detected once. V lost 4 bases, J lost 6 bases, and 3 bases stayed unmatched. Germline V CDR1 and CDR2: SQVTM, ANQGSEA. There are 11 residues in the CDR3. This clonotype has ten or more counts. The chain employs TRBV29-1 and TRBJ2-7, with 7 positions matching TRBD2. The sequence was collected from an adult woman who had mild COVID-19 (a few samples of this study predate the infection). Cell type and time point are not known. The sample comprised PBMCs or a T cell subset sorted from them (not recorded which). In DNA, the CDR3 is TGCAGCGTTGGGGGACTATCCGAGCAGTACTTC. Protein: CSVGGLSEQYF.